This T cell receptor (beta chain) comes out of a study of blood T cells in healthy people across ages (dated by TCRdb to about 2015). Background on the whole study: Template switching captured roughly one uniquely barcoded TCR beta cDNA molecule per two T cells in model experiments. To track age-related changes in TCR beta repertoire diversity, the study relied on deep sequencing normalized with unique cDNA molecular identifiers. Four age groups were formed from the donors: young (average around 15 years), middle-aged (approximately 39), aged (around 68) and long-lived (less than 85). The study analyzed two additional independent replicas of 1 million unique cDNA reads from the same blood draw for two donors, one aged 18 to 29 and one aged 80 or older.

Broad study findings and their caveats: Because donor CMV infection status was unknown, age-related changes in expanded clonotypes were potentially confounded. Compared with the aged group, the long-lived group had more naive CD4+ T cells, fewer expanded clones and increased TCR diversity, a pattern suggesting age selection. Since profiling was done on bulk unsorted PBMCs, naive and antigen-experienced compartments could not be conclusively compared. Estimates of total diversity based on one million sequenced T cells were regarded as lower bounds and as underestimates. As age increased, observed TCR beta diversity per million T cells dropped in a roughly linear way, and a significant reduction was already evident by age about 40. A strong correlation was found between observed TCR beta diversity and the percentage of naive T cells measured by flow cytometry.

The germline ends are 13 bases apart after V is trimmed by 3 bases and J by 5 bases. The germline V gene (reference sequence) supplies CDR1 MNHEY and CDR2 SMNVEV. The cysteine opens and the phenylalanine closes a CDR3 of 14 amino acids. The retained sequence is limited to the CDR3, 42 bases, with the frame set at the first base. Donors were under 40 systemically healthy Caucasian individuals from Russia aged roughly 6 to 100 years. Around 10 milliliters of peripheral blood were drawn from each donor into EDTA-treated Vacutainer tubes. PBMCs were isolated by Ficoll-Paque density-gradient centrifugation, with at least 7 million obtained per sample. Total RNA was extracted from PBMCs with Trizol reagent, with at least 5 micrograms obtained per sample. For every donor, flow cytometry on a PBMC aliquot measured the percentage of naive CD45RAhigh/CD27high T cells. Library preparation was by 5' RACE. The reads were generated on an Illumina HiSeq 2500. A second PCR of roughly 7 to 11 cycles was performed with a sample-barcoded 5' primer and a J-beta primer mix. A template-switch 5' adaptor carrying 12 random nucleotides introduced a unique molecular identifier onto each TCR beta cDNA molecule. Each sample yielded at least 3 million CDR3-containing paired-end reads. The Mint cDNA synthesis kit, primed by a TRBC-specific oligonucleotide, was used to synthesize first-strand cDNA from all RNA. Following uracil-DNA glycosylase treatment, all cDNA underwent a first 18-cycle PCR with the universal primers M1SS and BC2_uni_R. Processing in the source paper ran as follows. Each sample was normalized by randomly selecting 1 million high-quality reads, each carrying a distinct molecular identifier. Reads sharing molecular identifiers were discarded rather than binned into consensus sequences. CDR3 identification, clonotype clustering and error correction used MiTCR with a Q25 quality threshold and the strictest error-elimination algorithm. Lower-bound total TCR beta diversity was estimated with a nonparametric unseen species model using Euler transformation. TCRdb handled the public reads itself, with Q25 trimming in fastp and clone calling in MiXCR, and kept productive beta chains. When rows share a CDR3 protein, they turn into one entry using the most common DNA and genes. In this record, the V and J calls reflect TCRdb's handling and not the investigators' own analysis. The sample data list some 850,000 distinct CDR3 sequences, and around a quarter of these were observed just once. The top ten clonotypes cover approximately 2.9% of the sample.

Of note for this clonotype: It lacks a known antigen. There are no base qualities to consult, and no much larger clone falls within one base.

This sample also appeared in a second study, on T cells of mothers and their children. That second report states: Nine systemically healthy Caucasian individuals served as donors, namely three mothers together with their six children. cDNA synthesis used all of the extracted RNA, with roughly 1.5 ug of RNA in each 15 ul reaction. In the second PCR, the M1S primer added sample barcodes and 2-4 random nucleotides. Over 8.5 million TCR beta CDR3 reads were obtained for each mother, and 2.7 million or so reads were obtained for each child. Thymic selection similarly shapes TCR recombination output in related and unrelated pairs, with minor effect from inherited differences. Related mother-child pairs always showed normalized repertoire overlap that was slightly higher than in unrelated mother-child pairs, though the difference was never significant. No persistent microchimeric T cell clones were found, with a detection sensitivity of approximately 100 clones per million clonotypes. Deep NGS was used in the study to compare the TCR beta repertoires of mothers and children and to look for features that separate related mother-child pairs from unrelated individuals. Mothers averaged about 37 +/- 4 years of age and children averaged around 10 +/- 4 years. After adapter ligation with NEBNext reagents, the libraries were sequenced on Illumina HiSeq 2000 with 100+100 nt paired-end reads. To prevent cross-contamination, the mother and child libraries were prepared a month apart and were sequenced in separate runs. Between roughly 450,000 and 2,000,000 distinct TCR beta clonotypes were identified per donor. Naive TCR beta clonotypes were estimated from low-frequency clonotypes matched to each donor's FACS-determined naive share, without sorting.

This TCR was sampled from a boy younger than 18 in good health. Sequencing was done on a sample of blood. Recombination linked TRBV27 to TRBJ2-5, with TRBD2 tentatively as D gene (6 bases match). The sequenced DNA is TGTGCCAGCAGTTTCACCCGGGACTCCGAGACCCAGTACTTC. Translated, this is CASSFTRDSETQYF.